One and the same sample provided the 30 T cell receptor beta chains below, sequenced in a study of cytomegalovirus exposure and HLA in healthy donors. Clones were read by immunoSEQ multiplex PCR, and TCRdb kept only the in-frame ones, dropping some. The table lists under 250,000 clones, more than 75% of them singletons. Material: PBMCs. The receptors stem from a man between 18 and 35 years old in good health and CMV-seropositive.

The chain uses TRBV5-4 and TRBJ2-1; D is possibly TRBD1 (6 bases). V lost 5 bases and J 2 bases, leaving 11 bases between the germline ends. The CDR3 runs 14 residues. Germline assignment: CDR1 SGHNT and CDR2 YYREEE (reference sequence). CDR3 in DNA: TGTGCCAGCAGAAGACAGGATCCCTACAATGAGCAGTTCTTC. Amino acid sequence: CASRRQDPYNEQFF.

This clone has only one observation. This chain joins TRBV27 and TRBJ2-1; 9 bases map to TRBD1. This CDR3 has 15 residues. Germline V lookup: CDR1 MNHEY, CDR2 SMNVEV (reference sequence). With V trimmed by 8 bases and J by 2 bases, 7 bases remained unmatched. CDR3 loop: CASGRDRVPYNEQFF. For the CDR3, the DNA is TGTGCCAGCGGTCGGGACAGGGTACCCTACAATGAGCAGTTCTTC.

The gene calls are TRBV6-9 and TRBJ1-1; D ambiguous. The ends were cut back, 8 bases at V and 0 bases at J, with 22 bases in the middle. This CDR3 is built from 17 residues. Germline CDR1 and CDR2: MNHGY and SVAAGI. CDR3 sequence reads: CASPNDTTPFLNTEAFF. CDR3 bases: TGTGCCAGCCCAAACGACACCACTCCCTTTTTGAACACTGAAGCTTTCTTT.

This sequence joins TRBV5-4 and TRBJ2-1; the D gene is possibly TRBD2 (5 bases). The CDR3 covers 14 residues. V lost 1 base and J 2 bases, leaving 7 bases between the germline ends. Germline assignment: CDR1 SGHNT and CDR2 YYREEE (reference sequence). CDR3 in DNA: TGTGCCAGCAGCTTGACGGGAACCTACAATGAGCAGTTCTTC. It encodes CASSLTGTYNEQFF.

The chain joins TRBV30 to TRBJ1-5; no clear D gene. Germline assignment: CDR1 GTSNPN and CDR2 SVGIG (reference sequence). With 2 bases removed from V and 0 bases from J, the gap between germline ends came to 14 bases. This CDR3 contains 16 residues. The CDR3 sequence is CAWSPFPVGSNQPQHF. In nucleotides, the CDR3 is TGTGCCTGGAGTCCTTTCCCGGTGGGTAGCAATCAGCCCCAGCATTTT.

The rearrangement links TRBV5-6 to TRBJ1-1, with D possibly being TRBD1 (5 bases). CDR1 SGHDT and CDR2 YYEEEE come from the germline V gene. The germline V and J ends were trimmed by 5 bases and 6 bases, with 23 bases remaining between them. There are 16 residues in the CDR3. The CDR3 DNA reads as TGTGCCAGCAGGCCTGAGAGAGGGGAGGGGATCCCTGAAGCTTTCTTT. Translation gives CASRPERGEGIPEAFF. Based on the CDR3 plus reference TRBV5-6 and TRBJ1-1, the full variable domain is DAGVTQSPTHLIKTRGQQVTLRCSPKSGHDTVSWYQQALGQGPQFIFQYYEEEERQRGNFPDRFSGHQFPNYSSELNVNALLLGDSALYLCASRPERGEGIPEAFFGQGTRLTVV.

This chain joins TRBV5-6 and TRBJ2-7; the D is unclear. The CDR3 contains 13 residues. The V end lost 4 bases, the J end lost 3 bases, and 11 bases lay between the germline ends. Germline V lookup: CDR1 SGHDT, CDR2 YYEEEE. CDR3: CASSNDNYYEQYF. CDR3 nucleotides: TGTGCCAGCAGCAATGACAACTACTACGAGCAGTACTTC.

The genes are TRBV15 and TRBJ2-3, with 12 positions matching TRBD2. CDR3 size: 17 residues. The V gene's germline CDR1 is LNHNV and CDR2 YYDKDF (reference sequence). V lost 0 bases and J lost 2; bases outside the gene matches: 3. CDR3 sequence: CATSRDWTSGATDTQYF. In nucleotides, the CDR3 is TGTGCCACCAGCAGAGATTGGACTAGCGGGGCCACAGATACGCAGTATTTT.

V and J are TRBV18 and TRBJ1-2; no definite D call. With 2 bases removed from V and 7 bases from J, the gap between germline ends came to 8 bases. Germline assignment: CDR1 KGHSH and CDR2 LQKENI. This CDR3 region has 12 residues. The CDR3 DNA is TGTGCCAGCTCACCAAGCCCGGTTGGCTACACCTTC. Protein: CASSPSPVGYTF.

The chain carries TRBV11-2 and TRBJ2-2; the D is unclear. V shed 6 bases and J shed 4 bases, with 15 bases lying between them. This CDR3 is built from 15 residues. The germline CDR1 and CDR2 sequences are SGHAT and FQNNGV. In DNA, the CDR3 is TGTGCCAGCAGACTCACGACTCTGTCCACCGGGGAGCTGTTTTTT. This gives the protein CASRLTTLSTGELFF.

The chain employs TRBV2 and TRBJ2-5; D gene ambiguous. The CDR3 has 15 residues. The V end was cut by 6 bases, the J end by 1 base, with 15 bases between. Germline assignment: CDR1 SNHLY and CDR2 FYNNEI. The CDR3 region has the DNA TGTGCCAGCAGCCCCTTCCGGGCGGCCCAAGAGACCCAGTACTTC. As protein: CASSPFRAAQETQYF.

The chain combines TRBV5-6 with TRBJ2-3, with 7 bases matching TRBD1. Germline CDR1 and CDR2: SGHDT and YYEEEE. V lost 3 bases and J lost 4; bases outside the gene matches: 5. This CDR3 contains 14 residues. CDR3 protein: CASSSTGAADTQYF. CDR3 DNA sequence: TGTGCCAGCAGCTCCACAGGGGCAGCAGATACGCAGTATTTT. Full variable domain (outside the CDR3, taken from reference TRBV5-6 and TRBJ2-3): DAGVTQSPTHLIKTRGQQVTLRCSPKSGHDTVSWYQQALGQGPQFIFQYYEEEERQRGNFPDRFSGHQFPNYSSELNVNALLLGDSALYLCASSSTGAADTQYFGPGTRLTVL.

This clone came up a few times. The sample carries other DNA sequences with the same CDR3. The rearrangement joins TRBV2 to TRBJ1-1; possibly TRBD1 for D (5 bases). Germline V gene sequence: CDR1 SNHLY, CDR2 FYNNEI. This CDR3 comprises 13 residues. With 7 bases removed from V and 2 bases from J, the gap between germline ends came to 11 bases. The CDR3 DNA reads as TGTGCCAGCAAGGGGCAGGTCAACACTGAAGCTTTCTTT. Translation: CASKGQVNTEAFF.

The rearrangement uses TRBV7-2 and TRBJ2-3; 10 nucleotides align to TRBD2. The J segment lost 10 bases and the V segment lost 5 bases, leaving 9 bases of the junction unmatched. CDR3 length equals 14 residues. CDR1 is SGHTA, CDR2 FQGNSA, per germline. CDR3 sequence: CASSTSGRVGAQYF. The CDR3 region has the DNA TGTGCCAGCAGCACCAGCGGGAGGGTTGGGGCGCAGTATTTT.

The CDR3 loop is CASSIDSNYGYTF. For the CDR3, the DNA is TGCGCCAGCAGCATAGACAGCAACTATGGCTACACCTTC. The rearrangement links TRBV5-1 to TRBJ1-2; D is possibly TRBD1 (5 bases). CDR1 is SGHRS and CDR2 is YFSETQ in the germline V gene. V was cut by 4 bases and J by 2 bases, with 9 bases left in between. This CDR3 is built from 13 residues.

The V call is TRBV6-1, the J call TRBJ2-7, with 8 bases that match TRBD1. Losses at the gene ends were 8 bases for V and 3 bases for J; bases not matched to a gene: 6. The germline CDR1 and CDR2 sequences are MNHNS and SASEGT. The CDR3 covers 13 residues. The CDR3 nucleotides read TGTGCCAGCGCCAGGACAGGGCTCTACGAGCAGTACTTC. Encoded protein: CASARTGLYEQYF.

The V and J genes are TRBV4-2 and TRBJ2-7; 10 bases map to TRBD1. J lost 7 bases, V lost 3 bases, and 9 bases had no gene match. Germline V gene sequence: CDR1 LGHNA, CDR2 YNFKEQ. CDR3 size: 15 residues. CDR3 nucleotide sequence: TGTGCCAGCAGCCACCCCAGACAGGGGGCGAAGGAGCAGTACTTC. Translating it yields CASSHPRQGAKEQYF.

The V call is TRBV5-1, the J call TRBJ2-3; perhaps TRBD2 as D (5 bases). CDR3 size: 15 residues. The V end lost 0 bases, the J end lost 0 bases, and 8 bases lay between the germline ends. The V gene's germline CDR1 is SGHRS and CDR2 YFSETQ. The CDR3 region has the DNA TGCGCCAGCAGCTTGGGCGGGCGTAGCACAGATACGCAGTATTTT. This codes for CASSLGGRSTDTQYF.

This chain uses TRBV6-1 with TRBJ2-3, with D possibly matching TRBD2 (5 bases). This CDR3 has 14 amino acids. V was pared by 0 bases and J by 2 bases, with 6 bases between. CDR1 is MNHNS, CDR2 SASEGT, per germline. DNA for the CDR3: TGTGCCAGCAGTGAAGCCGGGATCACAGATACGCAGTATTTT. Its translation: CASSEAGITDTQYF.

This chain connects TRBV11-2 to TRBJ2-2; 10 bases are shared with TRBD2. The germline CDR1 and CDR2 sequences are SGHAT and FQNNGV. This CDR3 spans 17 amino acids. After removal of 4 bases from V and 7 bases from J, the junction contained 12 bases not matched to a gene. The CDR3 protein is CASSSLGSGRADGELFF. For the CDR3, the DNA is TGTGCCAGCAGCTCCCTTGGGAGCGGGAGGGCCGACGGGGAGCTGTTTTTT.

The chain joins TRBV9 to TRBJ2-1; the match to TRBD2 covers 10 bases. In germline, CDR1 is SGDLS, CDR2 YYNGEE. The CDR3 contains 15 residues. With 0 bases clipped from V and 6 bases from J, the junction kept 3 bases outside the gene matches. CDR3 loop: CASSVEAGGCNEQFF. CDR3 nucleotide sequence: TGTGCCAGCAGCGTAGAAGCGGGAGGGTGCAATGAGCAGTTCTTC.

This clone came up once. J is TRBJ2-3 and V is TRBV30; D gene uncertain. The CDR3 contains 15 residues. The V end was cut by 0 bases, the J end by 3 bases, with 13 bases between. CDR1 and CDR2 from the germline V gene are GTSNPN and SVGIG (reference sequence). CDR3 sequence reads: CAWSVPGGPTDTQYF. CDR3 coding DNA: TGTGCCTGGAGTGTACCCGGCGGACCTACAGATACGCAGTATTTT.

This clone has just one count. The V gene is TRBV29-1, the J gene TRBJ1-4, with 7 nucleotides matching TRBD1. V shed 2 bases and J 0 bases; nucleotides not matched to a gene: 9. This CDR3 is 17 amino acids long. Germline loops: CDR1 SQVTM, CDR2 ANQGSEA. CDR3 loop: CSVETLDRFATNEKLFF. The CDR3 DNA sequence: TGCAGCGTTGAAACTTTGGACAGGTTCGCAACTAATGAAAAACTGTTTTTT.

V usage is TRBV10-3 and J usage is TRBJ2-7; TRBD1 or TRBD2 may be the D gene (6 bases each). V shed 10 bases and J shed 1 base, with 17 bases lying between them. Per the germline V gene, CDR1 is ENHRY and CDR2 is SYGVKD. The CDR3 extends over 14 amino acids. In nucleotides, the CDR3 is TGTGCCACCGAGGACAGAGGGGGGTCCTACGAGCAGTACTTC. This codes for CATEDRGGSYEQYF.

In this sample, this clone turned up once. The rearrangement links TRBV5-6 to TRBJ2-1; D is perhaps TRBD1 (6 bases). The CDR3 runs to 13 residues. Trimming shortened V by 0 bases and J by 8 bases, and 9 bases separated the two germline ends. Germline V gene sequence: CDR1 SGHDT, CDR2 YYEEEE. The CDR3 DNA sequence: TGTGCCAGCAGCTTGGACAGGGCCGATGAGCAGTTCTTC. This codes for CASSLDRADEQFF.

The rearrangement joins TRBV9 to TRBJ2-7; 8 bases are shared with TRBD2. The length of the CDR3 is 17 residues. V was pared by 3 bases and J by 4 bases, with 15 bases of the junction left unmatched. Germline V gives CDR1 SGDLS, CDR2 YYNGEE. The CDR3 protein is CASSEGPRCGRIYEQYF. The CDR3, as DNA: TGTGCCAGCAGCGAGGGCCCGAGATGCGGGAGGATTTACGAGCAGTACTTC.

J is TRBJ1-2 and V is TRBV18, with 9 bases that match TRBD1. The junction had 7 bases not matched to a gene; V was cut back by 6 bases and J by 2 bases. CDR3 length equals 15 residues. CDR1 and CDR2 from the germline V gene are KGHSH and LQKENI. The DNA of the CDR3 is TGTGCCAGCTCTCCTCGGGGACAGGGAAACTATGGCTACACCTTC. This translates into CASSPRGQGNYGYTF.

The V gene is TRBV12-1, the J gene TRBJ1-5; no check of the table's D call, TRBD1, against the DNA was made. TRBV12-1 is a pseudogene. There are 15 residues in the CDR3. The CDR3 DNA reads TGTGCCAGCAGCCCCCAGGGGGCCAACAATCAGCCCCAGCATTTT. Protein: CASSPQGANNQPQHF.

The V and J genes are TRBV27 and TRBJ1-5; D not resolved. The CDR3 length is 15 residues. The V end lost 0 bases, the J end lost 9 bases, and 15 bases lay between the germline ends. Germline CDR1 reads MNHEY; CDR2 reads SMNVEV (reference sequence). CDR3 nucleotides: TGTGCCAGCAGTTTATCTGGCCCCTCCGGCAGGCCCCAGCATTTT. Translated, it gives CASSLSGPSGRPQHF.

This clone has only one observation. The chain links TRBV2 to TRBJ1-1, with D hard to call. V lost 7 bases, J lost 1 base, and 7 bases lay in between. Germline CDR1 reads SNHLY; CDR2 reads FYNNEI. The CDR3 is made up of 12 amino acids. The CDR3 protein is CASKSRNTEAFF. CDR3 nucleotide sequence: TGTGCCAGCAAGAGCAGGAACACTGAAGCTTTCTTT.